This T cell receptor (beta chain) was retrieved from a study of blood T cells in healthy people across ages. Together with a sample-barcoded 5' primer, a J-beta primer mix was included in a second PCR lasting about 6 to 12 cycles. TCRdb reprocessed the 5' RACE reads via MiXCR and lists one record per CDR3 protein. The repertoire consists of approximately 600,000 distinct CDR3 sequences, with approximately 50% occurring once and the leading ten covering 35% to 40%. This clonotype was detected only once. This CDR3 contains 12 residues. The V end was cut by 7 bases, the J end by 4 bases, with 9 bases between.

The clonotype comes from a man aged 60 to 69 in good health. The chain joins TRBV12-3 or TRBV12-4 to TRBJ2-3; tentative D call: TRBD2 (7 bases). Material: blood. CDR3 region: CASKGGPDTQYF. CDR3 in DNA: TGTGCCAGCAAGGGGGGGCCAGATACGCAGTATTTT.